These T cell receptor beta chains were read from a single sample in a study of tumor and adjacent non-tumor tissue in lung cancer. TCRdb reprocessed the multiplex PCR reads with MiXCR, giving one entry per CDR3 protein. The top ten clones hold around 19% of a sample with 90,000 to 120,000 distinct CDR3 sequences, roughly two thirds of them seen once. The sequencing sample was made of distant non-tumor lung tissue. These receptors came from a man aged 25 to 40 with non-small cell lung cancer. CDR3s include the opening cysteine and the closing phenylalanine or tryptophan. A D gene is named only where the DNA matches it firmly. Size tells how often a clone was seen (once, few, many) or the class of an expanded clone, and some rows leave it out.

clone_size,v_call,d_call,j_call,cdr3_nt,cdr3_aa
.,TRBV29-1,.,TRBJ2-1,TGCAGCGCCGCGGCGAATGTGCAGTTCTTC,CSAAANVQFF
.,TRBV4-1,.,TRBJ2-5,TGCGCCAGCAGCCAAGATCAGTATGAGGAAGAGATCCAGTACTTC,CASSQDQYEEEIQYF
many,TRBV6-6,TRBD2,TRBJ2-3,TGTGCCAGCAGATTTACTAGCGGGGGGCCCGATACGCAGTATTTT,CASRFTSGGPDTQYF
many,TRBV10-3,TRBD1,TRBJ2-5,TGTGCCATCAGTGGAAGGGACAGGGAAGGAGAGACCCAGTACTTC,CAISGRDREGETQYF
.,TRBV6-5,.,TRBJ2-7,TGTGCCAGCAGTTACTCGAGCGAGAGCTCCTATGAGCAGTACTTC,CASSYSSESSYEQYF
.,TRBV6-5,TRBD1,TRBJ1-3,TGCGCCAGCAGTCACGGTCAGGGGGCTTACACCATATATTTT,CASSHGQGAYTIYF
.,TRBV4-2,.,TRBJ2-4,TGTGTCAGCAGCCAAGGGGGAGGGCCGGCCAAAAACATTCAGTATTTC,CVSSQGGGPAKNIQYF
.,TRBV11-3,.,TRBJ1-2,TGTGCCAGTAGCTATGGACAGACCAACTATGGCTTCACCTTC,CASSYGQTNYGFTF
.,TRBV29-1,.,TRBJ1-1,TGCAGCGTCAACCTTGAGGGGCTGTGGAACACTGAAGCTTTCTTT,CSVNLEGLWNTEAFF
many,TRBV11-3,TRBD2,TRBJ2-5,TGTGCCAGCAGCCTTTCCGGGACTAGCAAAGGGACCCAGTACTTC,CASSLSGTSKGTQYF
.,TRBV10-3,.,TRBJ1-4,TGTGCCATCAGTGAGAGGGCCGAGTATGAAAAATTGTTTTTT,CAISERAEYEKLFF
.,TRBV11-2,.,TRBJ2-7,TGTGTCAGCAGCCGGAGTGGGGGGCTAGCGGTCGAGCAGTACTTT,CVSSRSGGLAVEQYF
.,TRBV29-1,.,TRBJ2-3,TGCAGCGTTTATGGGGGAATCACAGATACGCTATATTTT,CSVYGGITDTLYF
.,TRBV11-2,.,TRBJ2-1,TGTGCCAGCAGCTTAGTGTGGGGGACGGGAGCCTACTACAACGAGCAGTTCTTC,CASSLVWGTGAYYNEQFF
once,TRBV7-8,.,TRBJ1-2,TGTGCCAGCAGCGCGGGGGGGGACAACTATGGCTACACCTTC,CASSAGGDNYGYTF
many,TRBV20-1,.,TRBJ2-3,TGCAGTGCCAAGGTGGGGGCACAGACAGATACGCTGTATTTT,CSAKVGAQTDTLYF
many,TRBV20-1,TRBD1,TRBJ2-1,TGCAGTGCTGAGCGACAGGGCTCCTACAATGAGCAGTTCTTC,CSAERQGSYNEQFF
many,TRBV4-3,.,TRBJ1-3,TGCGCCAGCAGCCAAGATACACGGGGCTCTGGAAACACCATATATTTT,CASSQDTRGSGNTIYF
few,TRBV10-3,.,TRBJ2-6,TGTCCCATCAGCCCCGGGGCTCCTGGGGCCAACGTCCTGACTTTC,CPISPGAPGANVLTF
.,TRBV11-1,.,TRBJ2-1,TGTGCCAGCAACATACGGGACGGCGATGTGAATGAGCAGTTCTTC,CASNIRDGDVNEQFF
.,TRBV4-2,.,TRBJ2-7,TGTGCCAGCAGCCAAGACGCCAGCCATACATACGAGCACTACTTC,CASSQDASHTYEHYF
many,TRBV4-2,.,TRBJ1-6,TGTGCCAGCAGCCGTGTGGGGAATTCACCCCTCCACTTT,CASSRVGNSPLHF
few,TRBV25-1,TRBD1,TRBJ2-5,TGTGCCAGCAGTCCCGGACAGGCACTAGATGAGACCCAGTACTTC,CASSPGQALDETQYF
.,TRBV12-3/TRBV12-4,.,TRBJ2-7,TGTGCCAGCAGTTTCCGGTACGAGCAGAACTTC,CASSFRYEQNF
many,TRBV6-1,TRBD1,TRBJ1-2,TGTGCCAGCAGTCGATTCGGACAGGGTGATGCTGGCTACACCTTC,CASSRFGQGDAGYTF
.,TRBV29-1,.,TRBJ2-7,TGCAGTGTTGGATGGGGCGGCGAAGAGCAGTACTTC,CSVGWGGEEQYF
.,TRBV6-1,.,TRBJ1-6,TGTGCCAGCAGTGAGTCCACGTTGAGGTACTTT,CASSESTLRYF
many,TRBV7-8,.,TRBJ2-1,TGTGCCAGCAGCTTAGAGGGGGGGAGTCTAGGCGTCAATGAGCAGTTCTTC,CASSLEGGSLGVNEQFF
once,TRBV4-1,.,TRBJ1-5,TGCTCCAGCAGCCAAGATCTGGGGAGCAATCAGCCCCAGCATTTT,CSSSQDLGSNQPQHF
.,TRBV6-1,TRBD2,TRBJ2-3,TGTGCGAGCAATGAACTAGCGGGGGGGCCAGATACGCAGTATTTT,CASNELAGGPDTQYF
.,TRBV10-3,.,TRBJ2-5,TGTGCCATCAGTGAGGCGAGGCTGTACCAAGAGACCCGGTACTTC,CAISEARLYQETRYF
many,TRBV5-1,.,TRBJ2-5,TGCGCCAGCAGCTTCCAGGGGGGGCCGGAGGAGACCCAGTACTTC,CASSFQGGPEETQYF
.,TRBV11-2,TRBD2,TRBJ2-2,TGTGCCAGCACCGCCCCGGGACTAGCCCGAAACACCGGGGAGCTGTTTTTT,CASTAPGLARNTGELFF
many,TRBV29-1,TRBD2,TRBJ2-1,TGCAGCGTTGAAGAGGGAGGGGAAAGTGAGCAGTTCTTC,CSVEEGGESEQFF
.,TRBV20-1,.,TRBJ2-5,TGCAGTGCTAGAGATCACGTCAGTGGGACCCAGTACTTC,CSARDHVSGTQYF
once,TRBV20-1,.,TRBJ1-5,TGCATTGCTAGAGATCTAATGGGATATAGCAATCAGCCCCAGCATTTT,CIARDLMGYSNQPQHF
once,TRBV20-1,.,TRBJ2-7,TGCAGTGCTAGAGATGTGTACTCTTACGAGCAGTACTTC,CSARDVYSYEQYF
few,TRBV7-9,.,TRBJ2-7,TGTGCCAGCAGCTCCTTACAGGGTGGCGAGCAGTACTTC,CASSSLQGGEQYF
few,TRBV4-3,TRBD1,TRBJ2-2,TGCGCCAGCAGCTCGACCTCGGGACAGGGGTTTACCGAGGAGCAGTTTTTT,CASSSTSGQGFTEEQFF
.,TRBV6-1,TRBD1,TRBJ2-5,TGTACCAGCAGTTCAACAGGGGTTCCGGAGACCCAGTACTTC,CTSSSTGVPETQYF
many,TRBV20-1,.,TRBJ1-2,TGCAGTGCCCAGACAACTCATAACTATGGCTACACCTTC,CSAQTTHNYGYTF
.,TRBV6-2/TRBV6-3,.,TRBJ1-2,TGTGCCAGCAGTCAAGGGGTCTATGGCTACGCCTTC,CASSQGVYGYAF
.,TRBV4-3,TRBD1,TRBJ2-1,TGCGCCGGCAGCCAAGCCGGACAGGACAATGAGCAGTTCTTC,CAGSQAGQDNEQFF
.,TRBV7-8,TRBD1,TRBJ2-3,TGCGCCAGCAGCATAGATCCGACAGGGTTGGCAGATACGCAGTATTTT,CASSIDPTGLADTQYF
.,TRBV6-2/TRBV6-3,.,TRBJ2-1,TGTGCCAGCAGTCGATGCCAGGCACACAATGAGCAGTTCTTC,CASSRCQAHNEQFF
.,TRBV28,TRBD1,TRBJ2-1,TGTGCCAGCAGATTCCCCGGACAGGGCCACAATGAGCGGTTCTTC,CASRFPGQGHNERFF
.,TRBV6-5,.,TRBJ2-1,TGTGCCAGCTGCTGCCCAATGTGGAGAGGGGGTATGGATGGGCAGTTCTTC,CASCCPMWRGGMDGQFF
few,TRBV11-1,.,TRBJ2-7,TGTGCCAGGAGCTTAGGCCCGGGGCTCTACGAGCAGTACTTC,CARSLGPGLYEQYF
.,TRBV4-2,.,TRBJ1-5,TGTGCCAGCAGCCACTTAGCTAGCAATCAGCCCCGGTATTTT,CASSHLASNQPRYF
.,TRBV5-1,TRBD1,TRBJ1-2,TGCGCCAGCAGCACGGGACAGGCCTATGGCCACACCTTC,CASSTGQAYGHTF
many,TRBV6-5,.,TRBJ2-3,TGTGCCACCGTGGGGTCACGTAGAGATACGCAGTATTTT,CATVGSRRDTQYF
few,TRBV29-1,.,TRBJ1-2,TGCAGCGTTGAAGAAGCAGGGGCTAACTATAGCTACACCTTC,CSVEEAGANYSYTF
.,TRBV11-3,.,TRBJ2-1,TGTGCCAGCAGCCCGGTAAGCGTATTCTACAATGAGCAGTTCTTC,CASSPVSVFYNEQFF
.,TRBV11-2,.,TRBJ2-1,TGTGCCAGCAGCTTAGCGCGGGGGCGAACCTACAATGAGCAGTTCTTC,CASSLARGRTYNEQFF